The T cell receptor beta chain described here comes from a study of early T cells in non-severe SARS-CoV-2 infection. Background on the study: Investigators sequenced bulk RNA drawn from unsorted whole blood, and chains remained unpaired. Study results and limitations: VDJdb-based matching was biased toward anti-spike CD8 responses and missed private and CD4 specificities.

The protocol attached unique molecular identifiers to individual cDNA molecules. Each CDR3 protein is one row after TCRdb ran MiXCR on the 5' RACE reads. In the table there are about 83,000 distinct CDR3 sequences, about 12% of which are singletons. The CDR3 contains 15 residues. Germline loops: CDR1 SNHLY, CDR2 FYNNEI. Losses at the gene ends were 4 bases for V and 5 bases for J; bases not matched to a gene: 6. This clonotype showed up many times. Antigen unknown. The TCR sequence derives from an adult who was a healthcare worker with PCR-confirmed SARS-CoV-2 infection or an uninfected control (not recorded which). Sequenced: whole blood. The genes are TRBV2 and TRBJ2-2, with 8 bases fitting TRBD2. The CDR3 coding sequence is TGTGCCAGCAGTGCCAGCGGGAGAGGTACCGGGGAGCTGTTTTTT. Translated, it gives CASSASGRGTGELFF.